This record concerns one T cell receptor (beta chain) sequence. This sample was taken from a study of blood T cell repertoires in COVID-19. At the level of the study: PBMCs, B-cell-depleted T cells, or T cells provided the cDNA or gDNA that made up the material.

Produced via immunoSEQ multiplex PCR; TCRdb's table is partial and in-frame only. The data contain roughly 150,000 clones, 80% of them singletons. The germline CDR1 and CDR2 sequences are SGHRS and YFSETQ. Trimming stripped 0 bases from V and 8 bases from J, with 15 bases between. CDR3 length: 15 amino acids. The clonotype comes from a woman aged 55-75 years who had recovered from COVID-19. Sequenced sample: PBMCs or T cells enriched from blood (not recorded which). V usage is TRBV5-1 and J usage is TRBJ2-1, with D possibly TRBD2 on 6 matching bases. The CDR3 reads CASSLEFTGGDEQFF. The CDR3 DNA sequence: TGCGCCAGCAGCTTGGAATTTACCGGGGGAGATGAGCAGTTCTTC.